Each of the 4 T cell receptor beta chains below was sequenced from the same sample in a study of T-cell memory formation after mild COVID-19 (dated by TCRdb to about 2021). Libraries came from 5' RACE. TCRdb shows the sequencer as Illumina NovaSeq 6000. Using fastp trimming at Q25 and MiXCR clonotype assembly, TCRdb reanalyzed the public sequencing data and kept in-frame beta chains. Merged by CDR3 protein, the rows form single entries marked with the most common genes and DNA. Counted in this sample were roughly 610,000 distinct CDR3 sequences; 15% to 20% of them appeared once. The ten biggest clones cover roughly 8.2% of the sample. The sample taken for sequencing was PBMCs or a T cell subset sorted from them (not recorded which). The source is an adult woman who had mild COVID-19 (a few samples of this study predate the infection). The sample titles of this study are shuffled in the database, so cell type and time point are left out; the donor was told from shared clones.

This chain's CDR3 is CASSYRATSATYEQYF. CDR3 coding DNA: TGTGCCAGCAGTTACCGGGCAACTAGCGCTACCTACGAGCAGTACTTC. The chain is built from TRBV6-2 or TRBV6-3 and TRBJ2-7; TRBD2 matches 7 bases. The CDR3 is 16 residues long. Germline trimming cut 2 bases from V and 2 bases from J; bases unmatched to any gene: 9. The V gene's germline CDR1 is MNHEY and CDR2 SVGEGT.

This rearrangement joins TRBV7-2 to TRBJ1-2, with D maybe TRBD1 (5 bases). The germline CDR1 and CDR2 sequences are SGHTA and FQGNSA. This CDR3 region has 13 residues. Trimming shortened V by 4 bases and J by 5 bases, and 11 bases separated the two germline ends. In nucleotides, the CDR3 is TGTGCCAGCAGCTCTGGGACTAGGTATGGCTACACCTTC. This gives the protein CASSSGTRYGYTF.

V and J are TRBV7-3 and TRBJ2-2; no clear D. The CDR3 runs to 18 residues. Germline V gene data show CDR1 as SGHTA and CDR2 as FQGTGA. Deletions cut 5 bases from V and 2 bases from J, with 21 bases between. Written as DNA, the CDR3 is TGTGCCAGCAGCAATTCACTGGGCAGCGACACAAACACCGGGGAGCTGTTTTTT. Translation gives CASSNSLGSDTNTGELFF.

The chain employs TRBV3-1 and TRBJ2-7, with TRBD1 matching over 7 bases. Germline CDR1 is LGHDT and CDR2 is YNNKEL (reference sequence). There are 16 residues in the CDR3. After removal of 1 base from V and 0 bases from J, the junction contained 6 bases not matched to a gene. The CDR3 spells CASSQVGTVSSYEQYF. The DNA for the CDR3 is TGTGCCAGCAGCCAAGTCGGGACAGTAAGCTCCTACGAGCAGTACTTC.